The rows below give T cell receptor beta chains drawn from one sample of a study of T-cell memory formation after mild COVID-19. TCRdb reprocessed the 5' RACE reads with MiXCR, giving one entry per CDR3 protein. In the table there are 250,000 to 350,000 distinct CDR3 sequences, about 15% of which are singletons. Specimen: PBMCs or a T cell subset sorted from them (not recorded which). These receptors were taken from a man younger than 35 who had mild COVID-19 (a few samples of this study predate the infection). Cell type and time point are not known. The CDR3 runs from the conserved cysteine through the conserved F or W. A D gene is named only where the DNA matches it firmly. Size is stated for part of the rows, as once, few or many counts, or as a class when the clone is expanded.

j_call d_call clone_size v_call cdr3_aa cdr3_nt
TRBJ1-5 - - TRBV7-9 CASSQGQGNQPQHF TGTGCCAGCAGCCAAGGCCAGGGCAATCAGCCCCAGCATTTT
TRBJ2-1 - many TRBV10-3 CAISETGVEQFF TGTGCCATCAGTGAGACCGGGGTTGAGCAGTTCTTC
TRBJ1-1 - many TRBV6-1 CASIYRVTNTEAFF TGTGCCAGCATCTACAGGGTAACGAACACTGAAGCTTTCTTT
TRBJ1-2 TRBD1 few TRBV7-2 CASSLVGTGNYGYTF TGTGCCAGCAGCTTAGTTGGGACAGGGAACTATGGCTACACCTTC
TRBJ2-5 TRBD2 many TRBV5-4 CASSTGLDGETQYF TGTGCCAGCAGCACGGGACTAGACGGGGAGACCCAGTACTTC
TRBJ1-2 TRBD1 few TRBV28 CASRQTGGHGYTF TGTGCCAGCAGGCAGACAGGGGGCCATGGCTACACCTTC
TRBJ2-3 - few TRBV18 CASSPVQRASTDTQYF TGTGCCAGCTCACCAGTACAGAGAGCTAGCACAGATACGCAGTATTTT
TRBJ1-1 - many TRBV7-9 CASSWPTTGTEAFF TGTGCCAGCAGCTGGCCCACGACCGGCACTGAAGCTTTCTTT
TRBJ2-3 - few TRBV7-9 CASSLARLEADTQYF TGTGCCAGCAGCTTAGCCCGACTGGAGGCCGATACGCAGTATTTT
TRBJ1-2 - - TRBV2 CASGEANYGYTF TGTGCCAGCGGCGAAGCTAACTATGGCTACACCTTC
TRBJ1-1 - few TRBV11-2 CASSSTLRGDTEAFF TGTGCCAGCAGCTCAACCCTCCGGGGGGACACTGAAGCTTTCTTT
TRBJ2-5 TRBD2 few TRBV27 CASGKAGAGETQYF TGTGCCAGCGGAAAAGCGGGGGCGGGGGAGACCCAGTACTTC
TRBJ1-2 - - TRBV7-3 CASSSAGMYGYTF TGTGCCAGCAGCTCGGCAGGGATGTATGGCTACACCTTC
TRBJ2-7 - few TRBV11-1 CASSLYSGGKYEQYF TGTGCCAGCAGCCTCTACTCAGGGGGGAAGTACGAGCAGTACTTC
TRBJ2-3 - - TRBV20-1 CSARVAGTDTQYF TGCAGTGCTAGAGTGGCAGGTACAGATACGCAGTATTTT
TRBJ1-1 - few TRBV19 CASSMDTEAFF TGTGCCAGTAGTATGGACACTGAAGCTTTCTTT
TRBJ1-1 - few TRBV21-1 CASSNRDRAFF TGTGCCAGCAGCAACCGGGACAGAGCTTTCTTT
TRBJ2-5 - - TRBV29-1 CSVGWGRVETQYF TGCAGCGTTGGGTGGGGGCGCGTAGAGACCCAGTACTTC
TRBJ2-4 TRBD1 - TRBV27 CASSPGQGLWENIQYF TGTGCCAGCAGCCCGGGACAGGGGCTTTGGGAAAACATTCAGTACTTC
TRBJ2-5 - - TRBV2 CASRVSETQYF TGTGCCAGCAGGGTATCCGAGACCCAGTACTTC
TRBJ2-7 - few TRBV5-1 CASSSSDSPSYEQYF TGCGCCAGCAGCTCCTCAGACAGTCCCTCCTACGAGCAGTACTTC
TRBJ2-1 TRBD2 - TRBV28 CASSPRLAVGHEQFF TGTGCCAGCAGCCCCCGACTAGCGGTTGGCCATGAGCAGTTCTTC
TRBJ2-5 - - TRBV4-3 CASSQVGGETQYF TGCGCCAGCAGCCAAGTGGGGGGAGAGACCCAGTACTTC
TRBJ2-5 - once TRBV7-3 CASSPGPGQETQYF TGTGCCAGCAGCCCCGGCCCGGGCCAAGAGACCCAGTACTTC
TRBJ1-2 TRBD1 few TRBV7-8 CASSSLPGAGGASYTF TGTGCCAGCAGCTCACTCCCCGGGGCAGGGGGCGCGAGCTACACCTTC
TRBJ1-5 - - TRBV19 CASSIGFRDSNQPQHF TGTGCCAGTAGTATTGGCTTCCGGGACAGCAATCAGCCCCAGCATTTT
TRBJ1-5 - few TRBV4-3 CSSSQVRHSNQPQHF TGCTCCAGCAGCCAAGTCAGGCATAGCAATCAGCCCCAGCATTTT
TRBJ2-2 TRBD2 many TRBV5-1 CASSFVAGVTNGELFF TGCGCCAGCAGCTTCGTAGCGGGGGTCACCAACGGGGAGCTGTTTTTT
TRBJ2-2 - - TRBV7-9 CASRATGNTGELFF TGTGCCAGCAGGGCGACAGGGAACACCGGGGAGCTGTTTTTT
TRBJ1-2 - few TRBV5-6 CASRAGFLESGYTF TGTGCCAGCCGCGCGGGCTTTTTGGAGAGCGGCTACACCTTC
TRBJ1-6 - - TRBV20-1 CSARTGGSNSPLHF TGCAGTGCTAGAACGGGGGGTTCTAATTCACCCCTCCACTTT
TRBJ2-3 TRBD2 few TRBV4-1 CASSQGVAGGIDTQYF TGCGCCAGCAGCCAGGGAGTAGCGGGGGGGATTGATACGCAGTATTTT
TRBJ2-2 - - TRBV25-1 CASSTGYTGELFF TGTGCCAGCAGCACAGGGTACACCGGGGAGCTGTTTTTT
TRBJ2-1 - few TRBV4-3 CASSQSGWAEQFF TGCGCCAGCAGCCAGTCAGGGTGGGCTGAGCAGTTCTTC
TRBJ1-4 - - TRBV4-1 CASSQADRSHEKLFF TGCGCCAGCAGCCAAGCGGACAGATCACATGAAAAACTGTTTTTT
TRBJ1-2 TRBD1 - TRBV27 CASTPSGGGYYGYTF TGTGCCAGCACCCCATCCGGAGGGGGCTACTATGGCTACACCTTC
TRBJ1-1 - once TRBV2 CASSVTVTEAFF TGTGCCAGCAGTGTCACGGTTACTGAAGCTTTCTTT